One sample yielded the 22 T cell receptor beta chains listed below, sequenced in a study of blood T cell repertoires in COVID-19. The table came from immunoSEQ multiplex PCR; TCRdb's copy has only in-frame clones and leaves some out. Of some 130,000 clones in the sample, roughly nine tenths were seen once. Sample: peripheral blood. These receptors were collected from a man in his sixties with COVID-19, enrolled during active disease.

This chain links TRBV6-6 with TRBJ1-4; D possibly corresponds to TRBD1 (5 bases). The V and J ends lost 4 bases and 5 bases respectively, with 11 bases between them. Germline CDR1 and CDR2: MNHNY and SVGAGI (reference sequence). There are 14 residues in the CDR3. CDR3 sequence reads: CASSWGGGNEKLFF. The DNA for the CDR3 is TGTGCCAGCAGTTGGGGGGGAGGGAATGAAAAACTGTTTTTT.

The CDR3 coding sequence is TGTGCCAGCAGAGGGGACAGGGGGCGTGAGCAGTACTTC. This encodes CASRGDRGREQYF. The chain couples TRBV3-1 (or the pseudogene TRBV3-2) to TRBJ2-7; 12 bases map to TRBD1. The V segment lost 6 bases and the J segment 7 bases; nucleotides outside the gene matches: 4. The germline CDR1 and CDR2 sequences are LGHDT and YNNKEL (reference sequence). The CDR3 has 13 amino acids.

V and J are TRBV5-1 and TRBJ2-2, with TRBD2 matching over 8 bases. From germline, CDR1 is SGHRS and CDR2 YFSETQ. The CDR3 covers 17 residues. The junction had 10 bases not matched to a gene; V was cut back by 2 bases and J by 4 bases. Here the CDR3 reads CASSLASLAEFTGELFF. CDR3 DNA sequence: TGCGCCAGCAGCTTAGCCTCACTAGCGGAATTCACCGGGGAGCTGTTTTTT.

This clone was seen more than once but under ten times. This chain joins TRBV27 and TRBJ1-4, with 9 bases that match TRBD1. This CDR3 has 15 amino acids. CDR1 MNHEY and CDR2 SMNVEV come from the germline V gene (reference sequence). The V segment lost 8 bases and the J segment 3 bases; nucleotides outside the gene matches: 7. The chain's CDR3 is CASQDRGSSNEKLFF. The DNA for the CDR3 is TGTGCCAGCCAGGACAGGGGAAGTTCTAATGAAAAACTGTTTTTT.

The chain combines TRBV5-8 with TRBJ2-7; the D gene is possibly TRBD1 (5 bases). Germline-derived CDR1 and CDR2 are SGHTS and YDEGEE. The ends were cut back, 0 bases at V and 3 bases at J, with 10 bases in the middle. The CDR3 sequence is 14 residues long. Here the CDR3 reads CASSLGTQGYEQYF. CDR3 nucleotide sequence: TGTGCCAGCAGCTTGGGGACCCAGGGCTACGAGCAGTACTTC.

The chain has TRBV12-3 or TRBV12-4 and TRBJ1-2; D not resolved. Trimming removed 5 bases from V and 6 bases from J, with 10 bases in between. The CDR3 loop spans 12 amino acids. CDR3 sequence: CASSRTRDGYTF. Written as DNA, the CDR3 is TGTGCCAGCAGTCGGACTCGGGATGGCTACACCTTC.

This clone showed up just a few times. The genes are TRBV4-1 and TRBJ2-6, with unresolved D. The germline V and J ends were trimmed by 3 bases and 1 base, with 10 bases remaining between them. The V gene's germline CDR1 is MGHRA and CDR2 YSYEKL. The CDR3 runs to 16 residues. CDR3 sequence: CASSHSKESGANVLTF. Written as DNA, the CDR3 is TGCGCCAGCAGCCATTCAAAAGAGTCTGGGGCCAACGTCCTGACTTTC.

The V gene is TRBV9, the J gene TRBJ2-4; 10 bases agree with TRBD1. Germline assignment: CDR1 SGDLS and CDR2 YYNGEE. V lost 0 bases and J lost 5; bases outside the gene matches: 5. The CDR3 length is 16 residues. CDR3 loop: CASSVGGTGAENIQYF. CDR3 DNA sequence: TGTGCCAGCAGCGTAGGTGGGACAGGGGCCGAAAACATTCAGTACTTC.

This clone appeared once. The V gene is TRBV29-1, the J gene TRBJ1-2; a weak D match, TRBD1 (5 bases). Germline lookup yields CDR1 SQVTM and CDR2 ANQGSEA. The V and J ends lost 4 bases and 7 bases respectively, with 10 bases between them. The CDR3 is 11 amino acids. In DNA form, the CDR3 reads TGCAGCGTTGTGTCGGGGGTTGGCTACACCTTC. It specifies CSVVSGVGYTF.

CDR3 coding DNA: TGTGCAAGTCGCTTAGCGAAGGGACTAGCGGGGGAGAGCTCCTACGAGCAGTACTTC. This sequence encodes CASRLAKGLAGESSYEQYF. The chain links TRBV12-2 to TRBJ2-7; the table's D call, TRBD2, was not checked against the DNA. TRBV12-2 is a recognized pseudogene. The CDR3 covers 19 residues.

The chain has TRBV10-1 and TRBJ2-3, with 8 nucleotides matching TRBD2. V gave up 2 bases and J gave up 0 bases; unmatched junction bases: 10. CDR3 length: 18 amino acids. Per germline, CDR1 WNHNN and CDR2 SYGVQD (reference sequence). CDR3 in amino acids: CASSESGLAGTSTDTQYF. CDR3 coding DNA: TGCGCCAGCAGTGAGAGTGGGCTAGCGGGCACTAGCACAGATACGCAGTATTTT.

This chain uses TRBV5-1 with TRBJ2-7; D might be TRBD1 (6 bases). Trimming took off 1 base at V and 9 bases at J, with 11 bases between the two ends. The germline CDR1 and CDR2 sequences are SGHRS and YFSETQ. The CDR3 has 12 residues. The CDR3 loop is CASSLPGERQYF. The CDR3 DNA reads as TGCGCCAGCAGCTTGCCAGGGGAGAGGCAGTACTTC. Full variable domain (missing parts from reference TRBV5-1 and TRBJ2-7): KAGVTQTPRYLIKTRGQQVTLSCSPISGHRSVSWYQQTPGQGLQFLFEYFSETQRNKGNFPGRFSGRQFSNSRSEMNVSTLELGDSALYLCASSLPGERQYFGPGTRLTVT.

The V and J genes are TRBV29-1 and TRBJ2-6, with no clear D. Trimming took 4 bases from V and 1 from J, leaving 5 bases between them. CDR3 length equals 13 residues. Per germline, CDR1 SQVTM and CDR2 ANQGSEA. The CDR3 reads CSVARSGANVLTF. As DNA, the CDR3 is TGCAGCGTTGCGAGATCTGGGGCCAACGTCCTGACTTTC.

The V call is TRBV5-8, the J call TRBJ2-2; D possibly corresponds to TRBD2 (6 bases). The germline CDR1 and CDR2 sequences are SGHTS and YDEGEE. V lost 0 bases and J lost 4, with 13 bases in between. This CDR3 comprises 16 residues. The CDR3 protein is CASSLAGTRGTGELFF. In DNA form, the CDR3 reads TGTGCCAGCAGCTTGGCCGGGACTCGAGGCACCGGGGAGCTGTTTTTT.

This CDR3 is CASSLVRLAGGSTDTQYF. DNA for the CDR3: TGTGCCAGCAGCCTAGTACGACTAGCGGGAGGAAGTACAGATACGCAGTATTTT. V gene TRBV3-1 (or the pseudogene TRBV3-2) combines with J gene TRBJ2-3, with 13 bases aligning to TRBD2. This CDR3 is built from 18 residues. Germline V gene sequence: CDR1 LGHDT, CDR2 YNNKEL (reference sequence). V dropped 4 bases and J dropped 3; count of bases not matched to a gene: 10.

V and J are TRBV5-1 and TRBJ1-3; D call uncertain. V lost 0 bases, J lost 0 bases, and 10 bases lay in between. Germline assignment: CDR1 SGHRS and CDR2 YFSETQ. This CDR3 contains 16 residues. CDR3 amino acids: CASSLASVNSGNTIYF. DNA of the CDR3: TGCGCCAGCAGCTTGGCGTCCGTAAACTCTGGAAACACCATATATTTT.

The CDR3 reads CSASSRSTDTQYF. The CDR3 nucleotides read TGCAGTGCTAGTAGCAGGAGCACAGATACGCAGTATTTT. The chain couples TRBV20-1 to TRBJ2-3; D remains unclear. The V gene lost 3 bases and the J gene lost 0 bases, with 7 bases spanning the gap. CDR3 size: 13 residues. Germline V gene data show CDR1 as DFQATT and CDR2 as SNEGSKA (reference sequence).

J is TRBJ2-2 and V is TRBV7-3; D not certain. V was clipped by 2 bases and J by 0 bases, with 7 bases between them. Germline lookup yields CDR1 SGHTA and CDR2 FQGTGA. The CDR3 consists of 15 residues. The CDR3 spells CASSLLATNTGELFF. The CDR3 DNA reads as TGTGCCAGCAGCTTATTAGCCACGAACACCGGGGAGCTGTTTTTT.

The gene calls are TRBV12-3 or TRBV12-4 and TRBJ2-7; TRBD1 matches 8 bases. This CDR3 comprises 13 residues. J was trimmed by 6 bases and V by 6 bases; bases with no gene match: 7. The chain's CDR3 is CASSPGQGREQYF. The CDR3 DNA reads as TGTGCCAGCAGCCCTGGACAGGGACGCGAGCAGTACTTC.

The chain carries TRBV11-1 and TRBJ2-7; 10 nucleotides line up with TRBD1. This CDR3 spans 15 amino acids. Per germline, CDR1 SGHAT and CDR2 FQDESV (reference sequence). After removal of 5 bases from V and 7 bases from J, the junction contained 11 bases not matched to a gene. The CDR3 DNA reads as TGTGCCAGCAGCGCCGGGACAGGGGAAGGTAGTGAGCAGTACTTC. Amino acids: CASSAGTGEGSEQYF.

The chain employs TRBV12-3 or TRBV12-4 and TRBJ1-2, with 7 bases lining up with TRBD1. V shed 6 bases, J shed 7 bases, and the junction held 8 bases outside the gene matches. The CDR3 has 13 residues. The CDR3 DNA follows: TGTGCCAGCAGCCTTACAGGGGAGGTTGGCTACACCTTC. Its protein product is CASSLTGEVGYTF.

This clone showed up just a few times. This sequence joins TRBV5-1 and TRBJ2-7; D remains ambiguous. The germline CDR1 and CDR2 sequences are SGHRS and YFSETQ. This CDR3 region has 14 residues. V dropped 4 bases and J dropped 7 bases, with 18 bases sitting between them. The CDR3 here is CASSPTVGEVEQYF. CDR3 in DNA: TGCGCCAGCAGCCCGACCGTTGGCGAGGTTGAGCAGTACTTC.